The 21 T cell receptor beta chains in this list originate from one sample, sequenced in a study of blood T cells in healthy people across ages. For the second PCR, which ran for about 7 to 11 cycles, a sample-barcoded 5' primer and a J-beta primer mix were used. TCRdb re-called the 5' RACE reads with MiXCR, one entry per CDR3 protein. The sample includes under 800,000 distinct CDR3 sequences, roughly 44% of them seen just once. Sequenced: blood. Source of these receptors: a woman aged 55-70 years in good health.

The chain has TRBV2 and TRBJ2-7; D gene unclear. Trimming pared 3 bases from V and 1 base from J, leaving 7 bases between. Germline CDR1 and CDR2: SNHLY and FYNNEI. The CDR3 length is 13 residues. The CDR3 DNA sequence: TGTGCCAGCAGTGACCAGTTGTCCTACGAGCAGTACTTC. It yields the protein CASSDQLSYEQYF.

This clonotype occurred a few times. The chain employs TRBV5-1 and TRBJ2-4; 12 nucleotides align to TRBD1. Trimming removed 3 bases from V and 6 bases from J; junction bases left unmatched: 1. The CDR3 spans 14 residues. Germline CDR1 SGHRS, CDR2 YFSETQ. In DNA form, the CDR3 reads TGCGCCAGCAGCTCGGGACAGGGGGCAAACATTCAGTACTTC. It specifies CASSSGQGANIQYF.

This chain links TRBV20-1 with TRBJ2-7, with D hard to call. CDR3 length: 13 residues. Deletions cut 0 bases from V and 6 bases from J, with 12 bases between. Germline assignment: CDR1 DFQATT and CDR2 SNEGSKA (reference sequence). The CDR3 coding sequence is TGCAGTGCTAGAGATAATAAAGGGTTCGAGCAGTACTTC. Amino acids: CSARDNKGFEQYF.

The V call is TRBV24-1, the J call TRBJ2-7; D could derive from TRBD1 or TRBD2 (5 bases each). Trimming pared 1 base from V and 7 bases from J, leaving 19 bases between. This CDR3 contains 16 residues. Looked up from germline, CDR1 is KGHDR and CDR2 is SFDVKD. The CDR3 bases are TGTGCCACCAGTGATTTTGGGGACCTAAAGAACAATGAGCAGTACTTC. This sequence encodes CATSDFGDLKNNEQYF.

The J gene is TRBJ1-6, the V gene TRBV25-1; D not resolved. The length of the CDR3 is 13 residues. The germline V gene encodes CDR1 MGHDK and CDR2 SYGVNS. V was cut by 7 bases and J by 6 bases, with 10 bases left in between. CDR3 residues: CASKGLSNSPLHF. CDR3 in DNA: TGTGCCAGCAAAGGTCTGAGTAATTCACCCCTCCACTTT.

The chain couples TRBV6-4 to TRBJ1-5; TRBD1 is a possible D gene (6 bases). Looked up from germline, CDR1 is MRHNA and CDR2 is SNTAGT. V shed 8 bases and J shed 5 bases, with 13 bases lying between them. This CDR3 is built from 13 residues. This CDR3 is CASALDRHQPQHF. The CDR3 DNA follows: TGTGCCAGCGCTCTTGACAGGCATCAGCCCCAGCATTTT.

The V gene is TRBV15, the J gene TRBJ1-5; no clear D. The germline V gene has CDR1 LNHNV and CDR2 YYDKDF (reference sequence). Trimming removed 0 bases at V and 11 bases at J, with 11 bases between. This CDR3 is 13 amino acids long. This CDR3 is CATSRDSTPTQHF. The CDR3 region has the DNA TGTGCCACCAGCAGAGATTCGACCCCGACCCAGCATTTT.

The chain employs TRBV25-1 and TRBJ2-7; 7 bases line up with TRBD1. This CDR3 comprises 11 residues. Germline values: CDR1 MGHDK, CDR2 SYGVNS. In nucleotides, the CDR3 is TGTGCGACAGGGAATCCCTACGAGCAGTACTTC. It codes for CATGNPYEQYF.

With respect to this clonotype: Given a much more abundant clone one base away, this may be a read error. This sequence joins TRBV6-2 or TRBV6-3 and TRBJ2-7, with 7 bases aligning to TRBD2. Germline trimming cut 5 bases from V and 3 bases from J; bases unmatched to any gene: 4. The CDR3 extends over 13 amino acids. Looked up from germline, CDR1 is MNHEY and CDR2 is SVGEGT. CDR3 sequence reads: CASSPGLYYEQYF. The CDR3 nucleotides are TGTGCCAGCAGTCCGGGACTATACTACGAGCAGTACTTC.

A word on this clonotype: This clone may be a read error of a much larger clone one base away. This rearrangement joins TRBV6-5 to TRBJ2-5; no reliable D call. The better agreement between TRBJ2-1 and the DNA end casts doubt on the J call. The CDR3 covers 17 residues. The germline V gene encodes CDR1 MNHEY and CDR2 SVGAGI. This CDR3 is CASSYSPTTRYQETQFF. As DNA, the CDR3 is TGTGCCAGCAGTTACTCCCCGACGACACGGTACCAAGAGACCCAGTTCTTC.

The gene calls are TRBV20-1 and TRBJ1-4; D is unclear. Per the germline V gene, CDR1 is DFQATT and CDR2 is SNEGSKA (reference sequence). This CDR3 comprises 11 residues. V lost 0 bases, J lost 6 bases, and 2 bases lay in between. The CDR3 protein is CSAREDEKLFF. The CDR3 DNA reads as TGCAGTGCTAGAGAGGATGAAAAACTGTTTTTT.

The chain uses TRBV20-1 and TRBJ2-7, with 7 nucleotides matching TRBD1. Per the germline V gene, CDR1 is DFQATT and CDR2 is SNEGSKA (reference sequence). The CDR3 has 14 residues. V gave up 5 bases and J gave up 4 bases; unmatched junction bases: 11. Here the CDR3 DNA reads TGCAGTGCTGCCCCACCGACAGGGTTGTACGAGCAGTACTTC. Translation: CSAAPPTGLYEQYF.

The chain uses TRBV3-1 and TRBJ1-6; D is uncertain. Germline CDR1 reads LGHDT; CDR2 reads YNNKEL (reference sequence). This CDR3 contains 13 residues. With 4 bases removed from V and 9 bases from J, the gap between germline ends came to 10 bases. CDR3: CASSPSGGSPLHF. The CDR3 nucleotides read TGTGCCAGCAGCCCATCGGGCGGTTCACCCCTCCACTTT.

This chain links TRBV7-3 with TRBJ2-1; 11 bases match TRBD2. CDR1 is SGHTA and CDR2 is FQGTGA in the germline V gene. The length of the CDR3 is 18 residues. The junction had 6 bases not matched to a gene; V was cut back by 2 bases and J by 0 bases. The CDR3 reads CASSLGSSGGSSYNEQFF. CDR3 in DNA: TGTGCCAGCAGCTTAGGGTCTAGCGGGGGGAGCTCCTACAATGAGCAGTTCTTC. Full variable domain (remainder filled in from reference TRBV7-3 and TRBJ2-1): GAGVSQTPSNKVTEKGKYVELRCDPISGHTALYWYRQSLGQGPEFLIYFQGTGAADDSGLPNDRFFAVRPEGSVSTLKIQRTERGDSAVYLCASSLGSSGGSSYNEQFFGPGTRLTVL.

The chain is built from TRBV4-2 and TRBJ2-7; TRBD2 matches at 9 bases. The CDR3 sequence is 15 residues long. CDR1 LGHNA and CDR2 YNFKEQ come from the germline V gene. The V segment lost 3 bases and the J segment 3 bases; nucleotides outside the gene matches: 6. CDR3 DNA: TGTGCCAGCAGCCACGAGACTAGCGGTTTCTACGAGCAGTACTTC. Translated, it gives CASSHETSGFYEQYF.

The genes are TRBV6-5 and TRBJ2-1; no definite D call. This CDR3 is built from 15 residues. V dropped 2 bases and J dropped 6 bases, with 14 bases sitting between them. Germline-derived CDR1 and CDR2 are MNHEY and SVGAGI. Written as DNA, the CDR3 is TGTGCCAGCAGTTACGCTTTAAGGGCCGGCAATGAGCAGTTCTTC. Translated, it gives CASSYALRAGNEQFF.

CDR3 region: CASSPQMGTVSYEQYF. As DNA, the CDR3 is TGTGCCAGCAGCCCTCAGATGGGGACAGTCTCCTACGAGCAGTACTTC. V gene TRBV7-9 combines with J gene TRBJ2-7; 7 bases are shared with TRBD1. This CDR3 comprises 16 residues. V lost 5 bases, J lost 0 bases, and 10 bases stayed unmatched. In germline, CDR1 is SEHNR, CDR2 FQNEAQ (reference sequence).

The J gene is TRBJ2-1, the V gene TRBV28; tentatively, D is TRBD2 (7 bases). This CDR3 is 19 amino acids long. Germline V lookup: CDR1 MDHEN, CDR2 SYDVKM. Trimming took 1 base from V and 0 from J, leaving 19 bases between them. CDR3 DNA sequence: TGTGCCAGCAGTTTATTTTCGGGGGCTGGGGACTACTCCTACAATGAGCAGTTCTTC. It is translated as CASSLFSGAGDYSYNEQFF.

This clonotype occurred a few times. The chain links TRBV5-1 to TRBJ2-3; 10 bases align to TRBD2. The CDR3 extends over 16 amino acids. The V and J ends lost 4 bases and 4 bases, in that order; junction bases with no gene match: 9. The germline V gene has CDR1 SGHRS and CDR2 YFSETQ. CDR3 region: CASSAVGAGGPDTQYF. The CDR3, as DNA: TGCGCCAGCAGCGCCGTGGGAGCGGGGGGGCCAGATACGCAGTATTTT. The variable domain in full, with the rest retrieved from reference TRBV5-1 and TRBJ2-3, is KAGVTQTPRYLIKTRGQQVTLSCSPISGHRSVSWYQQTPGQGLQFLFEYFSETQRNKGNFPGRFSGRQFSNSRSEMNVSTLELGDSALYLCASSAVGAGGPDTQYFGPGTRLTVL.

This clonotype was picked up a small number of times. This chain uses TRBV25-1 with TRBJ1-6; perhaps TRBD1 as D (6 bases). Trimming removed 4 bases from V and 0 bases from J, with 13 bases in between. The CDR3 extends over 17 amino acids. Per the germline V gene, CDR1 is MGHDK and CDR2 is SYGVNS. DNA of the CDR3: TGTGCCAGCAGTGGCCCCGACAGGAGCTCCTATAATTCACCCCTCCACTTT. Its protein is CASSGPDRSSYNSPLHF.

As for this clonotype: This clone may be a read error of a much larger clone one base away. The rearrangement joins TRBV7-2 to TRBJ2-1, with D possibly called TRBD1 or TRBD2 (5 bases each). V shed 5 bases and J shed 2 bases, with 19 bases lying between them. The CDR3 runs 17 residues. Per germline, CDR1 SGHTA and CDR2 FQGNSA. The CDR3 loop reads CASSPYKGRAAYNEQFF. CDR3 in DNA: TGTGCCAGCAGCCCCTACAAGGGACGAGCGGCCTACAATGAGCAGTTCTTC.